Listed below are T cell receptor beta chains from one sample, sequenced in a study of OX40 agonist ivuxolimab in advanced cancers. Sequenced by immunoSEQ multiplex PCR; TCRdb stores in-frame clones only, minus some. There are approximately 83,000 clones in the sample; over 70% occur only once, and roughly 4.6% lies in the top ten. Material: CD4+ or CD8+ T cells sorted from blood, obtained in a trial of the OX40 agonist ivuxolimab. These receptors all come from an adult with an advanced solid tumor such as melanoma, head and neck, liver or kidney cancer. CDR3s include the opening cysteine and the closing phenylalanine or tryptophan. A D gene is named only where the DNA matches it firmly. Clone size is not always given. Where it is, it says once, few, many or a class for expanded clones.

j_call clone_size v_call d_call cdr3_nt cdr3_aa
TRBJ1-6 NA TRBV4-1 TRBD1 TGCGCCAGCAGCCCGGGACCCGGACAGGGCCATTCACCCCTCCACTTT CASSPGPGQGHSPLHF
TRBJ1-1 once TRBV18 TRBD1 TGTGCCAGCTCACGGGACAGATACACTGAAGCTTTCTTT CASSRDRYTEAFF
TRBJ2-1 NA TRBV9 NA TGTGCCAGCAGCGTAGGTGGTAGCGGTTACAATGAGCAGTTCTTC CASSVGGSGYNEQFF
TRBJ1-1 NA TRBV6-5 NA TGTGCCAGCAGTTACCAGACACCCTTATGGACTGAAGCTTTCTTT CASSYQTPLWTEAFF
TRBJ2-5 NA TRBV29-1 NA TGCAGCGTTGTCGCTGAGACCCAGTACTTC CSVVAETQYF
TRBJ2-7 NA TRBV11-1 TRBD1 TGTGCCAGCAGCAAGATAGAGACAGGGAACGAGCAGTACTTC CASSKIETGNEQYF
TRBJ2-5 NA TRBV4-2 NA TGTGCCAGCAGCCAAGTCCTCTCCAGGGAAGAGACCCAGTACTTC CASSQVLSREETQYF
TRBJ2-1 NA TRBV5-1 TRBD2 TGCGCCAGCAGCCCCAGGGACGGGGGGGCCTACAATGAGCAGTTCTTC CASSPRDGGAYNEQFF
TRBJ2-1 NA TRBV6-5 NA TGTGCCAGCAGCTCCTATGAGCAGTTCTTC CASSSYEQFF
TRBJ2-7 NA TRBV14 NA TGTGCCAGCAGCATAAACGAAAGGGGTAAACAGTACTTC CASSINERGKQYF
TRBJ2-3 NA TRBV2 NA TGTGCCAGCAGTGATTCACACTACACAGATACGCAGTATTTT CASSDSHYTDTQYF
TRBJ2-3 NA TRBV2 NA TGTGCCAGCATCCCCCGCCCGATATACACAGATACGCAGTATTTT CASIPRPIYTDTQYF
TRBJ2-5 NA TRBV15 TRBD2 TGTGCCACCAGCAGAGGACTAGCGGGAGAGGTAGAGACCCAGTACTTC CATSRGLAGEVETQYF
TRBJ1-2 NA TRBV18 NA TGTGCCAGCTCACCAGATTCGGAAGCTAACTATGGCTACACCTTC CASSPDSEANYGYTF
TRBJ1-2 once TRBV28 NA TGTGCCAGCAGTTTACCGGGACATGGGGTGTCGGGCTACACCTTC CASSLPGHGVSGYTF
TRBJ2-2 NA TRBV6-5 NA TGTGCCAGCGGCCAGACCGGGGAGCTGTTTTTT CASGQTGELFF
TRBJ1-2 NA TRBV4-1 TRBD1 TGCGCCAGCAGCCAGACAGGGACTTATGGCTACACCTTC CASSQTGTYGYTF
TRBJ2-2 NA TRBV7-3 TRBD2 TGTGCCAGCAGCTTATTACCAGCGGGAGGGGTTAACACCGGGGAGCTGTTTTTT CASSLLPAGGVNTGELFF
TRBJ2-1 NA TRBV11-3 NA TGTGCCAGCAGCTTAGGGGAAACCTGGGGGGACAACTTGCACAATGAGCAGTTCTTC CASSLGETWGDNLHNEQFF
TRBJ2-7 NA TRBV6-1 NA TGTGCCAGCAGTGAATCCCGAGGGGCAGACCTTCGGGTCGAGCAGTACTTC CASSESRGADLRVEQYF
TRBJ2-5 NA TRBV7-9 TRBD2 TGTGCCAGCAGCCTGGGACTAGCGGGGGGGCCGGTAGAGACCCAGTACTTC CASSLGLAGGPVETQYF
TRBJ2-1 NA TRBV6-5 NA TGTGCCAGCAGCCCCGGACACCTGGTCTACAATGAGCAGTTCTTC CASSPGHLVYNEQFF
TRBJ1-4 NA TRBV4-1 NA TGCGCCAGCAGCCAAGCTAGTCTGGAAAAACTGTTTTTT CASSQASLEKLFF
TRBJ1-2 NA TRBV10-3 NA TGTGCCATCGGGGACGATGGCTACACCTTC CAIGDDGYTF
TRBJ1-2 NA TRBV5-8 NA TGTGCCAGCAGCCAGATAGACGAGGGTTATGGCTACACCTTC CASSQIDEGYGYTF